This passage covers 4 T cell receptor beta chains from one sample sequenced in a study of CXCR3-negative and CXCR3-positive naive CD8 T cells (dated by TCRdb to between 2019 and 2020). Beyond this particular receptor, the publication reports: Compared with CXCR3-negative naive cells, CXCR3-positive naive cells had TRB CDR3s with higher hydrophobicity (lower Kidera factor 4), lower energy, and higher strength and volume indices.

The data were produced on a NextSeq 550. The Human TCR Profiling Kit (MiLaboratory) was used to prepare UMI-labeled 5' RACE TRB cDNA libraries. Each CDR3 protein sequence appears as one entry after TCRdb reprocessed the reads, and no DNA is included. This specimen's table enumerates around 88,000 distinct CDR3 sequences. The ten most abundant clones make up around 0.82% of the sample. Their target antigens are unknown. The sequencing input was naive CXCR3+ CD8+ T cells from blood. The cell subset or site label, as the study defines it: CD45RO-CCR7+CD27+CD95- naive CD8+ T cells expressing CXCR3 (TNR3+). The receptors were gathered from a human donor in good health. Some clones in this sample may be carry-over from other donors' samples.

CDR3 loop: CASSQGPLAPDTQYF. The rearrangement links TRBV4-3 to TRBJ2-3; the TCRdb D gene call, TRBD2, has no DNA to confirm it. CDR1 LGHNA and CDR2 YSLEER come from the germline V gene. The CDR3 is 15 residues long.

The chain is built from TRBV6-2 or TRBV6-3 and TRBJ2-5. The CDR3 sequence is 13 residues long. Germline CDR1 reads MNHEY; CDR2 reads SVGEGT. CDR3 loop: CASSYGVRETQYF.

J is TRBJ2-3 and V is TRBV28. This CDR3 contains 13 residues. CDR1 is MDHEN and CDR2 is SYDVKM in the germline V gene. The CDR3 spells CASSLWGTDTQYF.

V is TRBV10-3 and J is TRBJ2-5. CDR3 length equals 15 residues. Per germline, CDR1 ENHRY and CDR2 SYGVKD. The CDR3 sequence: CAISDSPVGPKTQYF.